These T cell receptor beta chains were read from a single sample in a study of T cell repertoires in cytomegalovirus infection. No cognate antigen is known for these TCRs. TCRdb re-analysed the reads in MiXCR, keeping a single row per CDR3 protein. Of roughly 60,000 distinct CDR3 sequences in the sample, 33% were seen once. Specimen: PBMCs, sequenced either directly or after in vitro stimulation (not recorded which). These receptor sequences come from a human donor in good health (CMV status not recorded). Some clones in this sample may be carry-over from other donors' samples. Both conserved end residues are part of each CDR3. The order of the fields is V gene, CDR3 protein.

TRBV7-2	CASSNRLAGQETQYF
TRBV28	CASSWGQDRENEQYF
TRBV19	CASRGGGGAYEQYF
TRBV7-6	CASSLYDSSTDTQYF
TRBV19	CASSSTGGYYGYTF
TRBV6-1	CASLRGAGNSPLHF
TRBV29-1	CSVSPRLQETQYF
TRBV6-5	CASSYRGRDEQYF
TRBV12-5	CASGLARTEAFF
TRBV2	CASLATSGTDTQYF
TRBV2	CASSAGKLFF
TRBV7-9	CASSFDTRFYTF
TRBV7-6	CAGGSPPTRQYF
TRBV20-1	CSARDLKTIYYGYTF
TRBV4-3	CASSQDTGGEGYQPQHF
TRBV28	CASSLSGALFSGNTIYF
TRBV7-3	CASSYDRVSGYTF
TRBV6-1	CASSRTGANQPQHF
TRBV19	CASYSGTGSYEQFF
TRBV11-3	CASSPDRAVQPQHF
TRBV7-6	CASSGGRTSGWVEQFF
TRBV7-9	CASSLGSYSTEAFF
TRBV28	CASSFVGGGAEKLFF
TRBV7-9	CASSQAGGPKGSTDTQYF